The 10 T cell receptor beta chains reported below all come from one sample, sequenced in a study of blood T cell repertoires in COVID-19. Repertoires were generated with immunoSEQ multiplex PCR, while TCRdb's copy carries only in-frame clones and drops some. The profile shows some 60,000 clones, roughly four fifths of them singletons. Sequencing was done on a sample of peripheral blood. Receptors originate from a man aged 45-60 years with COVID-19, enrolled during active disease.

The chain has TRBV2 and TRBJ1-4; 10 positions match TRBD1. The CDR3 runs 16 residues. Germline lookup yields CDR1 SNHLY and CDR2 FYNNEI. J was trimmed by 3 bases and V by 5 bases; bases with no gene match: 6. The CDR3 nucleotides are TGTGCCAGCAGTTTAGACAGGGGGCCGGCTAATGAAAAACTGTTTTTT. Translation: CASSLDRGPANEKLFF. Using reference TRBV2 and TRBJ1-4 for the parts outside the CDR3, the full variable domain is EPEVTQTPSHQVTQMGQEVILRCVPISNHLYFYWYRQILGQKVEFLVSFYNNEISEKSEIFDDQFSVERPDGSNFTLKIRSTKLEDSAMYFCASSLDRGPANEKLFFGSGTQLSVL.

The chain is built from TRBV5-1 and TRBJ1-1; D gene ambiguous. CDR1 and CDR2 (germline): SGHRS, YFSETQ. The CDR3 has 14 residues. Trimming left V 1 base short and J 0 bases short, with 7 bases between. The CDR3 reads CASSLLYMNTEAFF. CDR3 DNA sequence: TGCGCCAGCAGCTTGCTGTATATGAACACTGAAGCTTTCTTT.

The sample holds a few counts of this clone. This CDR3 reads CASSSRPAGVGNEQFF. The CDR3 DNA sequence: TGTGCCAGCAGTTCTCGTCCGGCAGGGGTCGGGAATGAGCAGTTCTTC. The chain uses TRBV27 and TRBJ2-1; TRBD1 is a possible D gene (6 bases). V lost 4 bases, J lost 7 bases, and 20 bases lay in between. Germline loops: CDR1 MNHEY, CDR2 SMNVEV (reference sequence). CDR3 length: 16 residues.

This clone was counted a single time. The chain is built from TRBV18 and TRBJ2-5; 9 bases align to TRBD2. The V and J ends lost 1 base and 3 bases, in that order; junction bases with no gene match: 9. The CDR3 is made up of 17 amino acids. Germline V gene sequence: CDR1 KGHSH, CDR2 LQKENI. The CDR3 protein is CASSPRQLAGGEETQYF. CDR3 DNA: TGTGCCAGCTCACCACGACAGCTGGCGGGAGGGGAAGAGACCCAGTACTTC.

The chain joins TRBV7-9 to TRBJ2-1, with 7 bases that match TRBD2. The CDR3 consists of 18 residues. With 8 bases clipped from V and 5 bases from J, the junction kept 21 bases outside the gene matches. Germline V CDR1 and CDR2: SEHNR, FQNEAQ (reference sequence). The CDR3 region is CASFDRYRAGETNNEQFF. CDR3 nucleotides: TGTGCCAGCTTCGACAGATATAGGGCGGGAGAGACGAACAATGAGCAGTTCTTC.

The chain combines TRBV9 with TRBJ1-3, with a weak D call TRBD1 (5 bases). Trimming pared 4 bases from V and 0 bases from J, leaving 17 bases between. Germline CDR1 reads SGDLS; CDR2 reads YYNGEE. The CDR3 loop spans 17 amino acids. The CDR3 sequence is CASSLRGRPISGNTIYF. CDR3 DNA: TGTGCCAGCAGCCTTAGGGGCCGCCCGATCTCTGGAAACACCATATATTTT.

The chain recombines TRBV14 with TRBJ1-1; 9 bases fit TRBD1. CDR1 and CDR2 (germline): SGHDN, FVKESK. The junction had 9 bases not matched to a gene; V was cut back by 3 bases and J by 1 base. The CDR3 is made up of 17 amino acids. The CDR3 loop reads CASSHSPGQGTNTEAFF. DNA of the CDR3: TGTGCCAGCAGCCACAGCCCGGGACAGGGAACGAACACTGAAGCTTTCTTT.

The V and J genes are TRBV7-2 and TRBJ1-4; TRBD1 might be the D (5 bases). This CDR3 is built from 14 residues. Germline V gene data show CDR1 as SGHTA and CDR2 as FQGNSA. V lost 5 bases to trimming and J lost 0 bases, with 7 bases between them. The CDR3 DNA reads as TGTGCCAGCAGCCAGACAGCAACTAATGAAAAACTGTTTTTT. The encoded protein is CASSQTATNEKLFF.

This rearrangement joins TRBV7-6 to TRBJ2-5, with 9 nucleotides matching TRBD1. Germline CDR1 SGHVS, CDR2 FNYEAQ. This CDR3 spans 15 amino acids. V dropped 5 bases and J dropped 3; count of bases not matched to a gene: 7. The CDR3 spells CASSHRDRVKETQYF. The DNA of the CDR3 is TGTGCCAGCAGCCACCGGGACAGGGTAAAAGAGACCCAGTACTTC.

The J gene is TRBJ1-3, the V gene TRBV15, with TRBD1 as a possible D gene (5 bases). Germline V CDR1 and CDR2: LNHNV, YYDKDF (reference sequence). The CDR3 extends over 16 amino acids. Trimming left V 0 bases short and J 3 bases short, with 12 bases between. The CDR3 sequence is CATSRDLQALGNTIYF. CDR3 sequence (DNA): TGTGCCACCAGCAGAGATTTACAGGCTCTTGGAAACACCATATATTTT.